Listed below are T cell receptor beta chains from one sample, sequenced in a study of T cells in Graves' hyperthyroidism and ophthalmopathy. TCRdb passed the multiplex PCR reads through MiXCR, listing each CDR3 protein once. The table has approximately 490,000 distinct CDR3 sequences, less than 25% seen once. Sequenced sample: blood. These receptors were obtained from a woman in her sixties or seventies with Graves' ophthalmopathy. The conserved cysteine and the conserved F or W are not part of the CDR3 here. Each record gives: V gene, J gene, CDR3 protein.

V gene: TRBV2
J gene: TRBJ2-7
CDR3 protein: ASSDLKGGLAGAEQY

V gene: TRBV29-1
J gene: TRBJ2-7
CDR3 protein: SVQNARASYEQY

V gene: TRBV12-3/TRBV12-4
J gene: TRBJ2-7
CDR3 protein: ASSVGVGEQY

V gene: TRBV7-2
J gene: TRBJ2-3
CDR3 protein: ASSPGTSTDTQY

V gene: TRBV4-1
J gene: TRBJ2-4
CDR3 protein: ASSQGQGPNIQY

V gene: TRBV20-1
J gene: TRBJ2-3
CDR3 protein: SARDRVRVSTDTQY

V gene: TRBV9
J gene: TRBJ2-7
CDR3 protein: ASSPRLAGEDYEQY

V gene: TRBV6-1
J gene: TRBJ2-1
CDR3 protein: ASRPGTGFDEQF

V gene: TRBV28
J gene: TRBJ1-2
CDR3 protein: ASSLTPVEYT

V gene: TRBV4-1
J gene: TRBJ2-3
CDR3 protein: ASSQDQVRGTSTDTQY

V gene: TRBV7-8
J gene: TRBJ2-5
CDR3 protein: ASSLVPGRTQY

V gene: TRBV11-3
J gene: TRBJ2-1
CDR3 protein: ASSLRTSGRDNEQF

V gene: TRBV24-1
J gene: TRBJ1-1
CDR3 protein: ATSDFPSTEAF

V gene: TRBV5-1
J gene: TRBJ2-7
CDR3 protein: ASSSSDRLNREQY

V gene: TRBV15
J gene: TRBJ2-7
CDR3 protein: ATSSLPTSEQY

V gene: TRBV9
J gene: TRBJ1-1
CDR3 protein: ASSESPNTEAF

V gene: TRBV19
J gene: TRBJ2-1
CDR3 protein: ASTPRTASSYNEQF

V gene: TRBV6-2/TRBV6-3
J gene: TRBJ2-1
CDR3 protein: ASSPDHEQF

V gene: TRBV9
J gene: TRBJ1-4
CDR3 protein: ASSVDFAGQVLF

V gene: TRBV3-1
J gene: TRBJ2-2
CDR3 protein: ASRASTGELF

V gene: TRBV7-9
J gene: TRBJ2-1
CDR3 protein: ASSHLGDSYNEQF

V gene: TRBV7-9
J gene: TRBJ2-1
CDR3 protein: ASSSSTRTSGRNEQF

V gene: TRBV2
J gene: TRBJ1-1
CDR3 protein: ASSGHGNTEAF

V gene: TRBV6-6
J gene: TRBJ1-2
CDR3 protein: ASSYAGGYGYT

V gene: TRBV7-3
J gene: TRBJ1-1
CDR3 protein: ASSLIKDPVSTEAF

V gene: TRBV29-1
J gene: TRBJ2-5
CDR3 protein: SVVWFLAQETQY

V gene: TRBV28
J gene: TRBJ1-1
CDR3 protein: ASRRTSMNTEAF

V gene: TRBV15
J gene: TRBJ2-1
CDR3 protein: ATSSLRTGGDEQF

V gene: TRBV28
J gene: TRBJ1-1
CDR3 protein: ASYTGGITEAF

V gene: TRBV28
J gene: TRBJ1-2
CDR3 protein: ASSLSGRRLAGYT

V gene: TRBV6-2/TRBV6-3
J gene: TRBJ2-7
CDR3 protein: ASSRDRDYEQY

V gene: TRBV4-1
J gene: TRBJ2-3
CDR3 protein: ASSQQVASTDTQY